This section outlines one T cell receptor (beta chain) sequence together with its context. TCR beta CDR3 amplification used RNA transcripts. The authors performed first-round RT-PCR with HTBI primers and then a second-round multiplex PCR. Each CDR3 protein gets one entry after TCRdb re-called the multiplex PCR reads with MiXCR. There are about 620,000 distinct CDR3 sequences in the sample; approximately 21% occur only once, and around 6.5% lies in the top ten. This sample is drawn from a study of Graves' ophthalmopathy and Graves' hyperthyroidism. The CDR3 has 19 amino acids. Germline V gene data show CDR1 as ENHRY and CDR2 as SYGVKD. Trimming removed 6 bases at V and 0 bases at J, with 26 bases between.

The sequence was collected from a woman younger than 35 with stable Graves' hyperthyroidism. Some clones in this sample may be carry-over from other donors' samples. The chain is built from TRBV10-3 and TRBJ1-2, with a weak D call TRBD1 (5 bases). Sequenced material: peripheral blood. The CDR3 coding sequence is TGTGCCATCAGGAACAACTGGGGCCCCTTCGAACTAGCTAACTATGGCTACACCTTC. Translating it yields CAIRNNWGPFELANYGYTF.